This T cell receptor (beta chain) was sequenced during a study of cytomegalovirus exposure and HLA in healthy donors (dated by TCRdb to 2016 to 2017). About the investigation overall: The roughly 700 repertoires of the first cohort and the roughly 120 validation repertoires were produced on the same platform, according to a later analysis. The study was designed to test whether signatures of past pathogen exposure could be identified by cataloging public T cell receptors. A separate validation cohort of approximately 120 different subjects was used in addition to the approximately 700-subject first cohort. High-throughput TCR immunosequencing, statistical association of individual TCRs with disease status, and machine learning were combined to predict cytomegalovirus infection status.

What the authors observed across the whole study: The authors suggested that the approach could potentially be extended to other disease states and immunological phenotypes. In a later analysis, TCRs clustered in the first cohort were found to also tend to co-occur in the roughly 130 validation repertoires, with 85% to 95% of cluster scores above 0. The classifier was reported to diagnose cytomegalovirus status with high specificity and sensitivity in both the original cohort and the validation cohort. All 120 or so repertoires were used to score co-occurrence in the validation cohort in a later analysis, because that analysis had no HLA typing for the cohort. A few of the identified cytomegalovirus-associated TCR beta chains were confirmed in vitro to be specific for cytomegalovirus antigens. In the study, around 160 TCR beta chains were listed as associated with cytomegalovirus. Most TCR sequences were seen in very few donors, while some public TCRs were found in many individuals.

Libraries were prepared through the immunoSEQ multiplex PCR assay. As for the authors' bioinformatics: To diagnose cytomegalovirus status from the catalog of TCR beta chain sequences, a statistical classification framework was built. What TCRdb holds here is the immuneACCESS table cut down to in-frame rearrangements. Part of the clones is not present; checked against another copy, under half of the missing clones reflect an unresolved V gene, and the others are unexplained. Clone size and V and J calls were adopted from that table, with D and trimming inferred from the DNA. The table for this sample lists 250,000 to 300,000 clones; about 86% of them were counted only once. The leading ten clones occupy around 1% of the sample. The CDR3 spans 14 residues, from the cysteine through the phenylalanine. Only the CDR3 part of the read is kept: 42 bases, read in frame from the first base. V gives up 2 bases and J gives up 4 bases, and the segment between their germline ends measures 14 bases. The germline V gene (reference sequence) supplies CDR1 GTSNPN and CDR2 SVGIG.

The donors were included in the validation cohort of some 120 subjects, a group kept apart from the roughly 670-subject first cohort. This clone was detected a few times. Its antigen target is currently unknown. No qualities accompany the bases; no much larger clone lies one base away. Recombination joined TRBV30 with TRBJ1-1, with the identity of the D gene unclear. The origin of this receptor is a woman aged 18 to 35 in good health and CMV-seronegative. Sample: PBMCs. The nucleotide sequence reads TGTGCCTGGAGTACCGGGATGGGTTTCACTGAAGCTTTCTTT. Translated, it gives CAWSTGMGFTEAFF.